The rows below give T cell receptor beta chains drawn from one sample of a study of cytomegalovirus exposure and HLA in healthy donors. Assay used: immunoSEQ multiplex PCR; TCRdb lists only in-frame clones, some missing. The sample carries over 120,000 clones, 75% to 80% recorded once. Material for sequencing was PBMCs. All receptors derive from a woman younger than 35 in good health and CMV-seropositive. The CDR3 runs from the conserved cysteine through the conserved F or W.

>TRBJ2-3|TRBV10-1
CASSESGLAADTQYF
>TRBJ2-1|TRBV19
CASSTYDEQFF
>TRBJ2-3|TRBV6-4
CASSKAGEDTQYF
>TRBJ1-4|TRBV4-3
CASSQDSRGTEKLFF
>TRBJ1-2|TRBV7-2
CASSETGNYGYTF
>.|TRBV5-4
CASSSTGGGYEQYF
>TRBJ2-5|TRBV27
CASSWRSGGRRETQYF
>TRBJ1-5|TRBV19
CASSMGQNQPQHF
>TRBJ1-2|TRBV18
CASSPGQIYGYTF
>TRBJ1-4|TRBV2
CASSKRGTGGSGTNEKLFF
>TRBJ1-2|TRBV2
CASSEAPQPYGYTF
>TRBJ2-7|TRBV28
CASSRGGGYEQYF
>TRBJ2-3|TRBV7-2
CASSIASAETDTQYF
>TRBJ2-2|TRBV7-9
CARNTGELFF
>TRBJ1-5|TRBV4-1
CASSPGTVTQPQHF
>TRBJ2-1|TRBV11-2
CASSSRQPDYNEQFF
>TRBJ2-7|TRBV23-1
CATMRGAYEQYF
>TRBJ1-2|TRBV11-2
CASSSGQRNYGYTF
>TRBJ2-1|TRBV13
CASSLSAGGINEQFF
>TRBJ1-3|TRBV7-8
CASSRAGGGFDTIYF
>TRBJ2-6|TRBV5-1
CASSLWGTAGANVLTF
>TRBJ1-6|TRBV9
CASSGVQGYNSPLHF
>TRBJ1-2|TRBV5-1
CASSLVMGAGYGYTF
>TRBJ2-6|TRBV5-1
CASTLLGGANVLTF
>TRBJ2-1|TRBV5-4
CASSFGGMVSYNEQFF
>TRBJ2-5|TRBV5-4
CASSWGGLAGGQETQYF
>TRBJ1-1|TRBV9
CASSVGGSEAFF
>TRBJ2-1|TRBV18
CASSKDRGQNEQFF
>TRBJ2-7|TRBV19
CATPNFPVLGQYF
>TRBJ2-3|TRBV5-6
CASSRNPTGIGTQYF
>TRBJ1-1|TRBV6-1
CASSEAGRCGTEAFF
>TRBJ1-1|TRBV18
CASSRQGGNTEAFF
>TRBJ2-6|TRBV6-4
CASSDSDNSGANVLTF
>TRBJ1-6|TRBV30
CARGTGYNSPLHF
>TRBJ2-5|TRBV30
CAWTPRAGTQYF
>TRBJ1-2|TRBV29-1
CSVVSAGGYGYTF
>TRBJ2-3|TRBV5-1
CASSSNRGREDTQYF
>TRBJ1-3|TRBV28
CASSLDRAANTIYF
>TRBJ1-6|TRBV27
CASSLGGQGNSPLHF
>TRBJ2-2|TRBV4-3
CASSRGGSDTGELFF
>TRBJ1-2|TRBV18
CASGQGSDYGYTF
>TRBJ2-7|TRBV21-1
CASSKEQERVSFYEQYF
>TRBJ1-1|TRBV11-2
CASSLDRGRRGTEAFF
>TRBJ2-3|TRBV6-1
CASSEYREADTQYF
>TRBJ1-6|TRBV11-2
CASSLSGRNSPLHF
>TRBJ2-5|TRBV5-4
CASSLRQAQETQYF
>TRBJ2-7|TRBV11-2
CASSLDRAGWLYEQYF